Each of the 28 T cell receptor beta chains below was sequenced from the same sample in a study of post-analysis software for immune sequencing data. Which antigens these TCRs recognize remains unknown. The study's findings and limits: Higher frequency in patients than in controls was seen for roughly five TRBV segments, with TRBV5-6, TRBV5-1 and TRBV20-1 among them.

Unique molecular identifiers had been added to the TCR beta cDNA libraries. TCRdb used MiXCR to reprocess the PCR reads, holding one entry per CDR3 protein. The sample gives around 500,000 distinct CDR3 sequences, roughly 34% of which show up once; approximately 5.4% is in the top ten. Material: blood. All receptors come from a girl under 18 with multiple sclerosis.

The CDR3 sequence is CSVEGGALSTTQYF. The DNA for the CDR3 is TGCAGCGTTGAAGGGGGGGCACTCTCTACTACGCAGTATTTT. The chain joins TRBV29-1 to TRBJ2-3; D tentatively reads TRBD1 or TRBD2 (6 bases each). The CDR3 sequence is 14 residues long. With 1 base removed from V and 8 bases from J, the gap between germline ends came to 16 bases. The germline V gene encodes CDR1 SQVTM and CDR2 ANQGSEA.

In the case of this clonotype: Given the absence of the conserved phenylalanine or tryptophan at the CDR3 end, a read error is likely. This chain links TRBV12-3 or TRBV12-4 with TRBJ2-7; TRBD2 might be the D (5 bases). Judging by the DNA end, TRBJ2-5 fits better; the J call may be wrong. This CDR3 has 13 amino acids. This CDR3 is CASSFLARLTQYS. CDR3 nucleotide sequence: TGTGCCAGCAGTTTTCTAGCCCGCCTGACCCAGTACTCC.

This chain links TRBV9 with TRBJ2-3; D gene ambiguous. The V gene lost 4 bases and the J gene lost 0 bases, with 15 bases spanning the gap. From germline, CDR1 is SGDLS and CDR2 YYNGEE. This CDR3 is built from 16 residues. The CDR3 region has the DNA TGTGCCAGCAGCTCTCAGGCCGATTCTAGCACAGATACGCAGTATTTT. Its translation is CASSSQADSSTDTQYF.

This clonotype was picked up a small number of times. The chain combines TRBV5-1 with TRBJ2-3; possibly TRBD1 for D (6 bases). With 6 bases removed from V and 6 bases from J, the gap between germline ends came to 23 bases. CDR1 is SGHRS, CDR2 YFSETQ, per germline. The CDR3 consists of 16 residues. This chain's CDR3 is CASTHGQGLPSDTQYF. The CDR3 DNA reads TGCGCCAGCACCCACGGGCAGGGGCTCCCGTCGGATACGCAGTATTTT.

This clonotype was recorded a few times. The V gene is TRBV3-1, the J gene TRBJ1-1; D gene unclear. Trimming stripped 4 bases from V and 1 base from J, with 13 bases between. Germline CDR1 is LGHDT and CDR2 is YNNKEL (reference sequence). The CDR3 runs 15 residues. CDR3 residues: CASSPGPTRNTEAFF. Written as DNA, the CDR3 is TGTGCCAGCAGCCCAGGTCCTACAAGGAACACTGAAGCTTTCTTT. Together with reference TRBV3-1 and TRBJ1-1, the CDR3 gives the full variable domain: DTAVSQTPKYLVTQMGNDKSIKCEQNLGHDTMYWYKQDSKKFLKIMFSYNNKELIINETVPNRFSPKSPDKAHLNLHINSLELGDSAVYFCASSPGPTRNTEAFFGQGTRLTVV.

Details on this clonotype: One base away lies a much larger clone, so this may be a sequencing read error. The chain has TRBV3-1 and TRBJ2-7; TRBD1 matches 9 bases. V was pared by 4 bases and J by 3 bases, with 4 bases of the junction left unmatched. Germline CDR1 reads LGHDT; CDR2 reads YNNKEL (reference sequence). This CDR3 contains 14 residues. This CDR3 reads CASSLRDRDYEQYF. The CDR3 DNA reads as TGTGCCAGCAGCCTCCGGGACAGGGACTACGAGCAGTACTTC.

This clonotype came up a few times. The chain carries TRBV9 and TRBJ1-2; D call uncertain. Germline CDR1 SGDLS, CDR2 YYNGEE. V lost 5 bases, J lost 3 bases, and 8 bases lay in between. CDR3 length: 12 amino acids. The CDR3 region is CASSEGDYGYTF. CDR3 nucleotide sequence: TGTGCCAGCAGTGAAGGTGACTATGGCTACACCTTC.

This clonotype was seen only a few times. The chain combines TRBV12-3 or TRBV12-4 with TRBJ1-2; D is possibly TRBD1 (5 bases). V lost 3 bases and J 6 bases, leaving 20 bases between the germline ends. The length of the CDR3 is 16 residues. In DNA form, the CDR3 reads TGTGCCAGCAGTTTTGGATCAGGGAGGCCCCGCGATGGCTACACCTTC. Translation: CASSFGSGRPRDGYTF.

This chain uses TRBV29-1 with TRBJ1-1; 8 nucleotides align to TRBD1. From germline, CDR1 is SQVTM and CDR2 ANQGSEA. The CDR3 is 13 amino acids. With 4 bases clipped from V and 6 bases from J, the junction kept 7 bases outside the gene matches. CDR3 bases: TGCAGCGTTGGTTCCAGGGGGCTCCCTGAAGCTTTCTTT. Translated: CSVGSRGLPEAFF.

V is TRBV7-8 and J is TRBJ2-1; D is possibly TRBD1 (6 bases). V was trimmed by 5 bases and J by 3 bases, leaving 20 bases between them. Germline V gene sequence: CDR1 SGHVS, CDR2 FQNEAQ. The CDR3 runs to 17 residues. The DNA of the CDR3 is TGTGCCAGCAGCCCAAAGGTGCAGGGGTTGTACTACAATGAGCAGTTCTTC. Translation gives CASSPKVQGLYYNEQFF.

This clonotype was counted a single time. This chain links TRBV7-9 with TRBJ1-2; D not certain. Germline CDR1 and CDR2: SEHNR and FQNEAQ (reference sequence). V was shortened by 0 bases and J by 5 bases, with 10 bases between the two germline ends. The CDR3 is 14 amino acids. The CDR3 DNA sequence: TGTGCCAGCAGCTTAGCCCCTCAGCCTTATGGCTACACCTTC. This gives the protein CASSLAPQPYGYTF.

The chain couples TRBV4-1 to TRBJ2-4, with D perhaps matching TRBD1 (5 bases). The V gene lost 2 bases and the J gene lost 0 bases, with 14 bases spanning the gap. Germline V lookup: CDR1 MGHRA, CDR2 YSYEKL. The CDR3 is 17 amino acids. The CDR3 sequence: CASSQPTGPLAKNIQYF. The CDR3 region has the DNA TGCGCCAGCAGCCAACCAACAGGACCTTTAGCCAAAAACATTCAGTACTTC.

This clonotype was found a few times. The CDR3 reads CASSLAAGRQETQYF. The CDR3 DNA reads TGCGCCAGCAGCTTGGCCGCAGGGCGCCAAGAGACCCAGTACTTC. The J gene is TRBJ2-5, the V gene TRBV5-1, with D possibly being TRBD1 (5 bases). This CDR3 has 15 residues. V lost 0 bases and J 1 base, leaving 10 bases between the germline ends. Germline CDR1 reads SGHRS; CDR2 reads YFSETQ.

This sequence joins TRBV5-6 and TRBJ1-1; 8 positions agree with TRBD1. Germline lookup yields CDR1 SGHDT and CDR2 YYEEEE. Trimming at V came to 3 bases and at J to 4 bases, leaving 5 bases not matched to a gene. This CDR3 has 14 amino acids. CDR3 sequence (DNA): TGTGCCAGCAGCTGGAAAACAGGGGGCACTGAAGCTTTCTTT. Its translation: CASSWKTGGTEAFF.

The gene calls are TRBV10-3 and TRBJ1-2; the D gene is possibly TRBD1 (6 bases). The germline V gene has CDR1 ENHRY and CDR2 SYGVKD. The CDR3 is 15 residues long. The V end lost 6 bases, the J end lost 3 bases, and 17 bases lay between the germline ends. The DNA for the CDR3 is TGTGCCATCAGGGGGGCCGCGGACAGCGACTATGGCTACACCTTC. Its translation is CAIRGAADSDYGYTF.

V gene TRBV5-1 combines with J gene TRBJ2-7; 12 positions agree with TRBD1. Germline trimming cut 6 bases from V and 1 base from J; bases unmatched to any gene: 8. CDR1 is SGHRS and CDR2 is YFSETQ in the germline V gene. CDR3 length: 16 residues. The CDR3 DNA reads as TGCGCCAGCACCGAACCGGGACAGGGGGCATCCTACGAGCAGTACTTC. It translates to CASTEPGQGASYEQYF.

The chain carries TRBV3-1 and TRBJ2-7; D possibly corresponds to TRBD2 (6 bases). The CDR3 totals 15 residues. Trimming took off 1 base at V and 3 bases at J, with 13 bases between the two ends. CDR1 is LGHDT and CDR2 is YNNKEL in the germline V gene (reference sequence). In DNA, the CDR3 is TGTGCCAGCAGCCAAGCCGGGACGGACTACTACGAGCAGTACTTC. This encodes CASSQAGTDYYEQYF.

This clonotype showed up just a few times. V usage is TRBV6-5 and J usage is TRBJ1-2, with 10 bases aligning to TRBD1. CDR1 is MNHEY, CDR2 SVGAGI, per germline. The length of the CDR3 is 15 residues. The V and J ends lost 6 bases and 4 bases, in that order; junction bases with no gene match: 8. CDR3 amino acids: CASSETGGYSYGYTF. The CDR3 DNA is TGTGCCAGCAGCGAGACAGGGGGCTATTCCTATGGCTACACCTTC.

The chain is built from TRBV9 and TRBJ2-3, with 12 bases identical to TRBD2. V lost 4 bases, J lost 5 bases, and 5 bases stayed unmatched. From germline, CDR1 is SGDLS and CDR2 YYNGEE. CDR3 length: 15 residues. CDR3 bases: TGTGCCAGCAGCAAGACTAGCGGGGGAGGAGATACGCAGTATTTT. Amino acid sequence: CASSKTSGGGDTQYF.

The V gene is TRBV7-8, the J gene TRBJ2-5, with 8 positions matching TRBD1. Germline loops: CDR1 SGHVS, CDR2 FQNEAQ. After removal of 5 bases from V and 2 bases from J, the junction contained 7 bases not matched to a gene. The CDR3 totals 15 residues. CDR3 sequence reads: CASSNGQGIQETQYF. CDR3 DNA: TGTGCCAGCAGCAACGGACAGGGAATTCAAGAGACCCAGTACTTC. Full variable domain (missing parts from reference TRBV7-8 and TRBJ2-5): GAGVSQSPRYKVAKRGQDVALRCDPISGHVSLFWYQQALGQGPEFLTYFQNEAQLDKSGLPSDRFFAERPEGSVSTLKIQRTQQEDSAVYLCASSNGQGIQETQYFGPGTRLLVL.

Details on this clonotype: An end of the junction does not agree with germline; a read error may underlie this. This chain connects TRBV29-1 to TRBJ1-2; D gene unclear. The CDR3 loop spans 13 amino acids. Germline V gives CDR1 SQVTM, CDR2 ANQGSEA. The CDR3 loop is CSARSGSDYGYAF. CDR3 sequence (DNA): TGCAGCGCTCGATCCGGGAGCGACTATGGCTACGCCTTC.

J is TRBJ2-3 and V is TRBV6-5; D is unresolved. CDR1 is MNHEY and CDR2 is SVGAGI in the germline V gene. The CDR3 totals 13 residues. V was pared by 0 bases and J by 5 bases, with 6 bases between. CDR3 DNA sequence: TGTGCCAGCAGTTACTCGTTTTTAGATACGCAGTATTTT. Amino acid sequence: CASSYSFLDTQYF.

The V call is TRBV6-6, the J call TRBJ2-4; 7 bases match TRBD2. J lost 13 bases, V lost 0 bases, and 21 bases had no gene match. Germline CDR1 is MNHNY and CDR2 is SVGAGI (reference sequence). This CDR3 is built from 18 residues. The CDR3: CASSYSPDVGRNAGEQYF. The CDR3 nucleotides read TGTGCCAGCAGTTACTCCCCGGATGTAGGGAGAAATGCGGGGGAGCAGTACTTC.

J is TRBJ2-5 and V is TRBV5-1; D is perhaps TRBD2 (8 bases). V shed 4 bases and J shed 9 bases, with 25 bases lying between them. CDR1 and CDR2 (germline): SGHRS, YFSETQ. The CDR3 extends over 16 amino acids. The DNA for the CDR3 is TGCGCCAGCAGCGAATCCCTGACAGGGTCGGGAGGGGCCCAGTACTTC. Its protein is CASSESLTGSGGAQYF.

This clonotype was counted between two and nine times. The CDR3 protein is CASSLQGTVQPQHF. CDR3 DNA sequence: TGTGCCAGCAGCTTACAGGGGACCGTGCAGCCCCAGCATTTT. The rearrangement joins TRBV3-1 to TRBJ1-5; 7 bases are a match to TRBD1. Losses at the gene ends were 5 bases for V and 7 bases for J; bases not matched to a gene: 8. This CDR3 has 14 residues. CDR1 LGHDT and CDR2 YNNKEL come from the germline V gene (reference sequence).

The rearrangement joins TRBV9 to TRBJ1-2, with 7 bases identical to TRBD1. Germline CDR1 SGDLS, CDR2 YYNGEE. The CDR3 loop spans 13 amino acids. The trim removed 0 bases at V and 7 bases at J, leaving 3 bases unmatched. The CDR3 loop reads CASSVGQGGGYTF. In DNA form, the CDR3 reads TGTGCCAGCAGCGTAGGACAGGGAGGTGGCTACACCTTC.

The genes are TRBV6-1 and TRBJ1-6, with a tentative D call TRBD1 (5 bases). V was pared by 4 bases and J by 8 bases, with 9 bases between. Germline loops: CDR1 MNHNS, CDR2 SASEGT. The CDR3 totals 13 residues. CDR3 in amino acids: CASSGLRDSPLHF. CDR3 bases: TGTGCCAGCAGTGGTCTCAGGGATTCACCCCTCCACTTT.

A few counts support this clonotype. The gene calls are TRBV29-1 and TRBJ2-1, with 9 bases matching TRBD2. Germline CDR1 SQVTM, CDR2 ANQGSEA. The V and J ends lost 6 bases and 4 bases, in that order; junction bases with no gene match: 7. This CDR3 has 14 residues. CDR3 sequence reads: CSVSSGGTYNEQFF. DNA for the CDR3: TGCAGCGTCTCCAGCGGGGGGACGTACAATGAGCAGTTCTTC.